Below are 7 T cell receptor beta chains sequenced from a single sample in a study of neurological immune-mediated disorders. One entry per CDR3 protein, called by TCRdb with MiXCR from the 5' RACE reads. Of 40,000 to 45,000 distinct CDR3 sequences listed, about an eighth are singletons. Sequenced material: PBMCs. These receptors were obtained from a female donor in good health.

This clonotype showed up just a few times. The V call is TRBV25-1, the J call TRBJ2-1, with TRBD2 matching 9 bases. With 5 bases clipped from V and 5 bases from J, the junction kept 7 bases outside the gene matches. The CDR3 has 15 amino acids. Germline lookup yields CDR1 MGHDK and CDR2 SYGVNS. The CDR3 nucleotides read TGTGCCAGCAGTCGAATAGCGGGAGACAACAATGAGCAGTTCTTC. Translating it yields CASSRIAGDNNEQFF. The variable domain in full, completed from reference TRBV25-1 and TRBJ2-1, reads EADIYQTPRYLVIGTGKKITLECSQTMGHDKMYWYQQDPGMELHLIHYSYGVNSTEKGDLSSESTVSRIRTEHFPLTLESARPSHTSQYLCASSRIAGDNNEQFFGPGTRLTVL.

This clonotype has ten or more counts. The CDR3 sequence: CAWRVRNYGYTF. CDR3 nucleotide sequence: TGTGCCTGGAGGGTGAGGAACTATGGCTACACCTTC. The rearrangement uses TRBV30 and TRBJ1-2; D is unclear. The germline CDR1 and CDR2 sequences are GTSNPN and SVGIG (reference sequence). With 3 bases removed from V and 2 bases from J, the gap between germline ends came to 7 bases. The CDR3 totals 12 residues.

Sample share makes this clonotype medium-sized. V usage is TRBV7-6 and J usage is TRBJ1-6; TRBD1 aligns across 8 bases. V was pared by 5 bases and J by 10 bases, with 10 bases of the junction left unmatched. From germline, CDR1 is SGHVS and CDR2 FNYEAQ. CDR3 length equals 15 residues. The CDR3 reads CASSPRAGGYSPLHF. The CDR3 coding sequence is TGTGCCAGCAGCCCAAGGGCAGGGGGCTACTCACCCCTCCACTTT. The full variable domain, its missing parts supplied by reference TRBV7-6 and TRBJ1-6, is GAGVSQSPRYKVTKRGQDVALRCDPISGHVSLYWYRQALGQGPEFLTYFNYEAQQDKSGLPNDRFSAERPEGSISTLTIQRTEQRDSAMYRCASSPRAGGYSPLHFGNGTRLTVT.

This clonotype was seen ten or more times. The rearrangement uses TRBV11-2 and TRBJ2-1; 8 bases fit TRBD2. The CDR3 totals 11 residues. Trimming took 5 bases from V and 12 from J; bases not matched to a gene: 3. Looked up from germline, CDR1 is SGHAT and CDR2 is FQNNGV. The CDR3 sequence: CASSASGGQFF. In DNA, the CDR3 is TGTGCCAGCAGCGCGAGCGGGGGGCAGTTCTTC.

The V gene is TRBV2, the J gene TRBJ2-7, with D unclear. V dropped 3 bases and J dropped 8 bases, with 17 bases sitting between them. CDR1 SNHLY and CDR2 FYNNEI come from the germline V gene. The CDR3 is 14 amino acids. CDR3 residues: CASSDWWQLGKQYF. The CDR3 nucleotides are TGTGCCAGCAGTGACTGGTGGCAGCTGGGGAAGCAGTACTTC.

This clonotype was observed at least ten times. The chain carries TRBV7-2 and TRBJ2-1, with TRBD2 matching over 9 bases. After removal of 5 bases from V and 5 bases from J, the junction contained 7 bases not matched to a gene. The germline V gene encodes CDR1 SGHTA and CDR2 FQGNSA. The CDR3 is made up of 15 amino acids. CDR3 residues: CASSPRAGGHNEQFF. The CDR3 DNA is TGTGCCAGCAGCCCCAGAGCGGGGGGACACAATGAGCAGTTCTTC.

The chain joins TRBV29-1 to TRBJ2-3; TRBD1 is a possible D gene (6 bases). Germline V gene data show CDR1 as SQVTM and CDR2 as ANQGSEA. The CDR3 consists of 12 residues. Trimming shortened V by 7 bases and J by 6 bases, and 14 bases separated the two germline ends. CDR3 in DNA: TGCAGCGGAAACAGGGCGGATGATACGCAGTATTTT. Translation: CSGNRADDTQYF.